This T cell receptor (beta chain) was sequenced for a study of T cell repertoires in cytomegalovirus infection. Turning to the study itself: TCR beta signatures that were public indicated CMV infection and matching HLA type. Study-wide results and caveats: Carriers of CMV and the relevant HLA type were discriminated by public TCR beta frequency. The study found HLA-C-restricted CMV-specific TCR beta clonotypes dominating the ex vivo response.

TCRdb called the reads again in MiXCR, with one record for every CDR3 protein. The sample holds under 200,000 distinct CDR3 sequences; roughly 18% are singletons and the top ten take under 20%. Details on this clonotype: The antigen is not known.

This receptor was taken from a human donor in good health (CMV status not recorded). Some clones in this sample may be carry-over from other donors' samples. Material for sequencing was CD8+ T cells from PBMCs.

CDR3 in DNA: TGTGCCAGTAGTATCGCGGCCTCTGGAAACACCATATATTTT. Amino acid sequence: CASSIAASGNTIYF. V and J are TRBV19 and TRBJ1-3; D ambiguous. Germline CDR1 reads LNHDA; CDR2 reads SQIVND (reference sequence). V lost 3 bases and J 0 bases, leaving 6 bases between the germline ends. The CDR3 sequence is 14 residues long.